This TCR beta chain originates from a study of beta chain features in type 1 diabetes. The CDR3 totals 15 residues. V was pared by 1 base and J by 5 bases, with 6 bases of the junction left unmatched. From germline, CDR1 is LNHNV and CDR2 YYDKDF (reference sequence). Whole-study results and caveats: The cDNA sequencing approach could over-represent high-TCR-expressing cells. Possible PCR preference for shorter templates applied equally to patients and controls. In all four CD4+ subsets, TCRB CDR3 length was significantly, moderately reduced in type 1 diabetes.

As for this clone: The target antigen is unknown.

What was sequenced were expressed TCRB transcripts, since all of the isolated RNA had been reverse transcribed. Assay: immunoSEQ multiplex PCR; the TCRdb copy retains only in-frame clones and omits some. The repertoire holds a few hundred thousand clones, with 16% as singletons. J is TRBJ1-1 and V is TRBV15; TRBD1 agrees at 8 bases. This TCR came from a young man with type 1 diabetes. Source material: naive CD4+ T cells from blood. The CDR3 sequence: CATSRAGGGGTEAFF. The CDR3 DNA follows: TGTGCCACCAGCAGAGCAGGGGGCGGTGGAACTGAAGCTTTCTTT.